A single sample is the source of the 21 T cell receptor beta chains below, sequenced in a study of T cell responses to AZD1222 COVID-19 vaccine. Some clones are missing from TCRdb's copy, which holds only in-frame ones; the method was immunoSEQ multiplex PCR. Counted here are about 84,000 clones, 87% occurring once; the ten biggest clones make up about 1.6%. Sequences were derived from peripheral blood, sampled on day 0 of AZD1222 vaccination. The receptors derive from an adult in good health.

This clone was detected only once. This sequence joins TRBV7-9 and TRBJ1-6; D unresolved. The ends were cut back, 5 bases at V and 5 bases at J, with 4 bases in the middle. The CDR3 sequence is 12 residues long. CDR1 SEHNR and CDR2 FQNEAQ come from the germline V gene (reference sequence). The CDR3 is CASSADNSPLHF. Here the CDR3 DNA reads TGTGCCAGCAGCGCAGATAATTCACCCCTCCACTTT.

The chain carries TRBV7-3 and TRBJ2-1; 10 bases fit TRBD2. The V gene end was trimmed by 3 bases and the J gene end by 5 bases; junction bases not matched to a gene: 1. CDR3 size: 14 residues. Looked up from germline, CDR1 is SGHTA and CDR2 is FQGTGA. The CDR3 here is CASSFSGRNNEQFF. In nucleotides, the CDR3 is TGTGCCAGCAGCTTTAGCGGGAGGAACAATGAGCAGTTCTTC.

The genes are TRBV6-1 and TRBJ2-1, with TRBD1 matching over 7 bases. The trim removed 3 bases at V and 8 bases at J, leaving 16 bases unmatched. This CDR3 spans 17 amino acids. Germline-derived CDR1 and CDR2 are MNHNS and SASEGT. The CDR3 loop reads CASSESPPGTVKYEQFF. The CDR3 DNA follows: TGTGCCAGCAGTGAGTCACCGCCCGGGACAGTTAAGTATGAGCAGTTCTTC.

The J gene is TRBJ1-5, the V gene TRBV7-8, with TRBD1 matching over 7 bases. CDR3 length: 17 amino acids. Per the germline V gene, CDR1 is SGHVS and CDR2 is FQNEAQ. Trimming cost V 0 bases and J 11 bases; bases outside gene matches: 16. This CDR3 is CASSLALAQGVLMAQHF. The CDR3 DNA sequence: TGTGCCAGCAGCTTAGCGCTGGCCCAGGGGGTCCTGATGGCCCAGCATTTT.

The chain is built from TRBV24-1 and TRBJ2-1; the D gene is possibly TRBD2 (5 bases). Germline CDR1 is KGHDR and CDR2 is SFDVKD. V was shortened by 1 base and J by 5 bases, with 8 bases between the two germline ends. The CDR3 sequence is 14 residues long. CDR3 residues: CATSDLGLDNEQFF. In DNA, the CDR3 is TGTGCCACCAGTGATTTAGGACTTGACAATGAGCAGTTCTTC.

As concerns this clone: Other DNA sequences in this sample translate to the same CDR3. This chain uses TRBV4-1 with TRBJ2-1; 8 bases agree with TRBD2. CDR1 is MGHRA, CDR2 YSYEKL, per germline. The CDR3 sequence is 15 residues long. V dropped 0 bases and J dropped 2; count of bases not matched to a gene: 0. The CDR3 region is CASSQDGRAYNEQFF. The CDR3 bases are TGCGCCAGCAGCCAAGACGGGAGGGCCTACAATGAGCAGTTCTTC.

The chain is built from TRBV7-2 and TRBJ1-4; tentative D call: TRBD1 (5 bases). Germline V lookup: CDR1 SGHTA, CDR2 FQGNSA. V shed 5 bases and J shed 5 bases, with 12 bases lying between them. The CDR3 covers 14 residues. CDR3 DNA: TGTGCCAGCAGCCTAAGCAGGGCAAATGAAAAACTGTTTTTT. Amino acid sequence: CASSLSRANEKLFF.

The V gene is TRBV19, the J gene TRBJ2-7; TRBD1 matches at 8 bases. Germline CDR1 is LNHDA and CDR2 is SQIVND (reference sequence). V trimming: 6 bases; J trimming: 6 bases; junction bases outside the gene matches: 7. The CDR3 totals 13 residues. The chain's CDR3 is CASSNTGGGEQYF. In DNA, the CDR3 is TGTGCCAGTAGCAACACAGGGGGAGGCGAGCAGTACTTC.

CDR3: CATSKIPWELFF. CDR3 in DNA: TGTGCCACCAGCAAAATTCCTTGGGAACTGTTTTTT. The chain uses TRBV15 and TRBJ1-4; no reliable D call. V was clipped by 4 bases and J by 12 bases, with 12 bases between them. The CDR3 extends over 12 amino acids. Germline CDR1 LNHNV, CDR2 YYDKDF (reference sequence).

V usage is TRBV6-6 and J usage is TRBJ1-3, with 7 bases lining up with TRBD1. Losses at the gene ends were 7 bases for V and 3 bases for J; bases not matched to a gene: 6. This CDR3 has 14 amino acids. Per the germline V gene, CDR1 is MNHNY and CDR2 is SVGAGI (reference sequence). The CDR3 DNA sequence: TGTGCCAGCATGAAGGGGGCAGATGGAAACACCATATATTTT. It encodes CASMKGADGNTIYF.

The rearrangement joins TRBV6-2 or TRBV6-3 to TRBJ2-3, with 14 bases fitting TRBD2. The V and J ends lost 6 bases and 1 base, in that order; junction bases with no gene match: 9. The length of the CDR3 is 18 residues. Germline V CDR1 and CDR2: MNHEY, SVGEGT. CDR3 amino acids: CASSRPGLAGDGTDTQYF. For the CDR3, the DNA is TGTGCCAGCAGCCGCCCGGGACTAGCGGGAGATGGCACAGATACGCAGTATTTT.

The chain is built from TRBV18 and TRBJ1-3, with TRBD1 as a possible D gene (6 bases). This CDR3 has 16 amino acids. Trimming took 0 bases from V and 2 from J, leaving 11 bases between them. CDR1 is KGHSH, CDR2 LQKENI, per germline. CDR3: CASSPPSAGAGNTIYF. CDR3 in DNA: TGTGCCAGCTCACCACCGTCGGCAGGGGCTGGAAACACCATATATTTT. The full variable domain, in which reference TRBV18 and TRBJ1-3 provide the parts outside the CDR3, is NAGVMQNPRHLVRRRGQEARLRCSPMKGHSHVYWYRQLPEEGLKFMVYLQKENIIDESGMPKERFSAEFPKEGPSILRIQQVVRGDSAAYFCASSPPSAGAGNTIYFGEGSWLTVV.

This clone was seen just once. V and J are TRBV19 and TRBJ1-1; D possibly corresponds to TRBD1 (5 bases). The CDR3 extends over 15 amino acids. Trimming took 5 bases from V and 5 from J, leaving 18 bases between them. CDR1 and CDR2 from the germline V gene are LNHDA and SQIVND (reference sequence). CDR3 nucleotides: TGTGCCAGTAGTCTTCCCGTGATGGGGGGGACTGAAGCTTTCTTT. Its protein is CASSLPVMGGTEAFF. The full variable domain, completed using reference TRBV19 and TRBJ1-1, is DGGITQSPKYLFRKEGQNVTLSCEQNLNHDAMYWYRQDPGQGLRLIYYSQIVNDFQKGDIAEGYSVSREKKESFPLTVTSAQKNPTAFYLCASSLPVMGGTEAFFGQGTRLTVV.

The chain recombines TRBV19 with TRBJ1-5; 8 nucleotides agree with TRBD1. In germline, CDR1 is LNHDA, CDR2 SQIVND (reference sequence). The trim removed 6 bases at V and 4 bases at J, leaving 8 bases unmatched. This CDR3 comprises 15 residues. The CDR3 nucleotides are TGTGCCAGTAGCCCGGGGCAGGGGGCGAATCAGCCCCAGCATTTT. Its protein is CASSPGQGANQPQHF. Together with reference TRBV19 and TRBJ1-5, the CDR3 gives the full variable domain: DGGITQSPKYLFRKEGQNVTLSCEQNLNHDAMYWYRQDPGQGLRLIYYSQIVNDFQKGDIAEGYSVSREKKESFPLTVTSAQKNPTAFYLCASSPGQGANQPQHFGDGTRLSIL.

There are a few counts of this clone. This rearrangement joins TRBV5-1 to TRBJ1-1; D remains unclear. V was trimmed by 4 bases and J by 1 base, leaving 11 bases between them. The CDR3 is 14 residues long. Germline V gives CDR1 SGHRS, CDR2 YFSETQ. CDR3 in DNA: TGCGCCAGCAGCCACCTCACGGGGAACACTGAAGCTTTCTTT. Translating it yields CASSHLTGNTEAFF. Full variable domain (remainder filled in from reference TRBV5-1 and TRBJ1-1): KAGVTQTPRYLIKTRGQQVTLSCSPISGHRSVSWYQQTPGQGLQFLFEYFSETQRNKGNFPGRFSGRQFSNSRSEMNVSTLELGDSALYLCASSHLTGNTEAFFGQGTRLTVV.

Regarding this clone: Other nucleotide sequences in the sample specify the same CDR3. This chain links TRBV11-3 with TRBJ1-1; D remains ambiguous. The CDR3 has 14 amino acids. Deletions cut 1 base from V and 2 bases from J, with 8 bases between. Germline assignment: CDR1 SGHNT and CDR2 YENEEA. CDR3 in amino acids: CASSLGTANTEAFF. CDR3 coding DNA: TGTGCCAGCAGCTTAGGGACGGCAAACACTGAAGCTTTCTTT.

This clone has only a few counts. The V call is TRBV9, the J call TRBJ2-7; TRBD2 is a possible D gene (5 bases). CDR3 length: 14 amino acids. V was cut by 0 bases and J by 3 bases, with 10 bases left in between. CDR1 SGDLS and CDR2 YYNGEE come from the germline V gene. CDR3 region: CASSVVPSSYEQYF. The CDR3 DNA reads TGTGCCAGCAGCGTAGTACCTAGCAGCTACGAGCAGTACTTC.

This clone was seen just once. This sequence joins TRBV7-6 and TRBJ1-5; D is undetermined. The CDR3 spans 15 residues. V gave up 5 bases and J gave up 2 bases, with 13 bases separating them. Germline loops: CDR1 SGHVS, CDR2 FNYEAQ. The CDR3 DNA follows: TGTGCCAGCAGCCTAAGTAAGGGCGGCAATCAGCCCCAGCATTTT. This gives the protein CASSLSKGGNQPQHF.

The V gene is TRBV2, the J gene TRBJ1-5, with a possible D match to TRBD1 (6 bases). Trimming pared 6 bases from V and 5 bases from J, leaving 14 bases between. From germline, CDR1 is SNHLY and CDR2 FYNNEI. CDR3 length: 14 amino acids. This chain's CDR3 is CASSEQGSDQPQHF. DNA of the CDR3: TGTGCCAGCAGCGAACAGGGATCGGATCAGCCCCAGCATTTT. The full variable domain, completed using reference TRBV2 and TRBJ1-5, is EPEVTQTPSHQVTQMGQEVILRCVPISNHLYFYWYRQILGQKVEFLVSFYNNEISEKSEIFDDQFSVERPDGSNFTLKIRSTKLEDSAMYFCASSEQGSDQPQHFGDGTRLSIL.

The chain joins TRBV7-6 to TRBJ2-5; D not resolved. Germline V gene data show CDR1 as SGHVS and CDR2 as FNYEAQ. The V and J ends lost 1 base and 4 bases respectively, with 4 bases between them. There are 12 residues in the CDR3. Here the CDR3 DNA reads TGTGCCAGCAGCTTAGTATCAGAGACCCAGTACTTC. Protein product: CASSLVSETQYF.

The V and J genes are TRBV5-1 and TRBJ2-6; D call uncertain. The CDR3 spans 16 residues. V was pared by 5 bases and J by 0 bases, with 12 bases between. Germline V lookup: CDR1 SGHRS, CDR2 YFSETQ. The CDR3 sequence is CASRPDGRSGANVLTF. Here the CDR3 DNA reads TGCGCCAGCAGGCCGGACGGACGCTCTGGGGCCAACGTCCTGACTTTC.